This entry lists 16 T cell receptor beta chains sequenced from one sample in a study of tumor-infiltrating lymphocytes in primary liver carcinoma. Synthesis of TCR beta cDNA was carried out from 500 ng total RNA with a constant-region primer. Construction of TCR beta libraries relied on three successive nested multiplex PCR rounds employing slightly modified ARM-PCR. Investigators reported that the first two PCR rounds, at 10 cycles each, used TRBV1-TRBV30 forward primers with a C-beta reverse primer. One entry per CDR3 protein results from TCRdb running MiXCR on the multiplex PCR reads. The sample lists about 310,000 distinct CDR3 sequences, around three fifths occurring once. Germline DNA was also extracted, while the blood RNA originated from unsorted whole blood. The sample taken for sequencing was peripheral blood. The receptors derive from a middle-aged man with primary liver carcinoma and hepatitis B virus infection.

Points on this clonotype: Given the absence of the conserved phenylalanine or tryptophan at the CDR3 end, a read error is likely. V usage is TRBV5-1 and J usage is TRBJ1-1; D uncertain. This CDR3 has 13 residues. The germline V gene has CDR1 SGHRS and CDR2 YFSETQ. Trimming cost V 4 bases and J 10 bases, with 17 bases left between them. CDR3 loop: CASSRPPLRIAFL. CDR3 DNA sequence: TGCGCCAGCAGCAGGCCCCCTCTCCGGATAGCTTTCCTT.

V is TRBV7-8 and J is TRBJ2-7, with 7 bases fitting TRBD1. This CDR3 comprises 14 residues. J lost 3 bases, V lost 5 bases, and 7 bases had no gene match. Germline V gene lookup returns CDR1 SGHVS and CDR2 FQNEAQ. CDR3 sequence reads: CASSLGTAFYEQYF. The CDR3 DNA follows: TGTGCCAGCAGCCTCGGGACAGCTTTCTACGAGCAGTACTTC.

This clonotype was detected many times. This sequence joins TRBV6-6 and TRBJ1-3; perhaps TRBD1 as D (6 bases). CDR1 is MNHNY and CDR2 is SVGAGI in the germline V gene (reference sequence). The V gene lost 2 bases and the J gene lost 9 bases, with 14 bases spanning the gap. The CDR3 contains 14 residues. CDR3 in DNA: TGTGCCAGCAGTTACCGGGACACTGGAGGCACCATATATTTT. Its protein product is CASSYRDTGGTIYF.

A note on this clonotype: A junction end diverges from the germline sequence, so it may reflect a read error. The chain carries TRBV19 and TRBJ1-1; D is undetermined. The V gene's germline CDR1 is LNHDA and CDR2 SQIVND (reference sequence). CDR3 length: 14 residues. The chain's CDR3 is CASTQVGLYTEAFF. For the CDR3, the DNA is TGCGCCAGTACCCAGGTAGGGTTGTACACTGAAGCTTTCTTT.

For this clonotype: A much larger clone differs by one base, so this may be a read error. The rearrangement joins TRBV6-1 to TRBJ1-2; 12 bases fit TRBD1. The germline CDR1 and CDR2 sequences are MNHNS and SASEGT. The CDR3 consists of 14 residues. The CDR3 DNA reads TGTGCCAGCGGGGGACAGGGGGCAAACTATGGCTACATCTTC. It is translated as CASGGQGANYGYIF.

This clonotype appeared many times. The chain is built from TRBV5-5 and TRBJ2-7; 8 bases fit TRBD1. Germline trimming cut 2 bases from V and 3 bases from J; bases unmatched to any gene: 10. This CDR3 region has 16 residues. The germline gives CDR1 SGHKS, CDR2 YYEKEE (reference sequence). CDR3 sequence reads: CASSFFGTGIIYEQYF. Here the CDR3 DNA reads TGTGCCAGCAGCTTCTTTGGGACAGGCATAATCTACGAGCAGTACTTC.

This clonotype was seen just once. Just one base apart from a much larger clone, this may be a read error. The chain employs TRBV6-1 and TRBJ2-5; TRBD2 is a possible D gene (6 bases). The germline V gene has CDR1 MNHNS and CDR2 SASEGT. V dropped 8 bases and J dropped 14 bases, with 21 bases sitting between them. The CDR3 contains 12 residues. CDR3: CASDEALGLTYF. The CDR3 DNA reads as TGTGCCAGCGATGAAGCATTGGGACTGACTTACTTC.

V is TRBV12-3 or TRBV12-4 and J is TRBJ2-7, with D possibly TRBD2 on 5 matching bases. This CDR3 is 16 amino acids long. V lost 2 bases, J lost 0 bases, and 14 bases lay in between. This CDR3 reads CASSLRGRGSSYEQYF. CDR3 sequence (DNA): TGTGCCAGCAGTTTAAGAGGACGGGGTAGCTCCTACGAGCAGTACTTC.

This clonotype appeared once. Since a much larger clone is just one base distant, this may be a read error. The V call is TRBV6-2 or TRBV6-3, the J call TRBJ2-7; 8 bases line up with TRBD1. The CDR3 has 15 residues. Germline-derived CDR1 and CDR2 are MNHEY and SVGEGT. Trimming removed 1 base from V and 5 bases from J; junction bases left unmatched: 7. The CDR3 is CASSYLTRGQNEQYF. CDR3 DNA: TGTGCCAGCAGTTACTTGACCAGGGGGCAAAACGAGCAGTACTTC.

This chain uses TRBV12-3 or TRBV12-4 with TRBJ2-5, with D tentatively TRBD2 (7 bases). Trimming took 10 bases from V and 2 from J, leaving 23 bases between them. This CDR3 has 16 amino acids. The CDR3, as DNA: TGTGCCAACAGCTTCCGACTAGGGGGGGGGCAAGAGACCCAGTACTTC. Its protein is CANSFRLGGGQETQYF.

Turning to this clonotype: A much larger clone differs from this one at a single base, so this may be a read error. The J gene is TRBJ2-5, the V gene TRBV10-3; D call uncertain. Germline CDR1 is ENHRY and CDR2 is SYGVKD. The CDR3 extends over 14 amino acids. The CDR3, as DNA: TGTGCCATCAGTGAGTCCCCTCACGCGGAGACCCAGCACTTC. It is translated as CAISESPHAETQHF.

The CDR3 sequence is CASSYSRRSVTQYF. The DNA of the CDR3 is TGTGCCAGCAGTTACTCTCGCAGGTCAGTGACCCAGTACTTC. The chain combines TRBV6-2 or TRBV6-3 with TRBJ2-5; no clear D gene. The germline gives CDR1 MNHEY, CDR2 SVGEGT. V shed 0 bases and J shed 7 bases, with 12 bases lying between them. The CDR3 has 14 amino acids.

About this clonotype: One end of the junction varies from germline; a read error may be responsible. The rearrangement uses TRBV5-4 and TRBJ2-3, with D unclear. This CDR3 region has 14 residues. CDR1 is SGHNT and CDR2 is YYREEE in the germline V gene (reference sequence). The CDR3 DNA follows: TGTGACAGCAGCACAATGTCTGGGGCAGATACGCAGTATTTT. Its translation is CDSSTMSGADTQYF.

In its sample, this clonotype is medium-sized. Relative to the germline gene, one junction end is altered; a read error may explain this. The CDR3 coding sequence is TGTGCCAGCAGTTCCCTGGGGCGGAATGAGCAGTTCTTC. Protein: CASSSLGRNEQFF. The V and J genes are TRBV10-1 and TRBJ2-1; maybe TRBD1 (5 bases). CDR3 length: 13 amino acids. From germline, CDR1 is WNHNN and CDR2 SYGVQD (reference sequence).

This clonotype was detected only a few times. One junction end disagrees with the germline gene, perhaps due to a read error. The chain is built from TRBV5-4 and TRBJ2-7; the match to TRBD1 covers 11 bases. CDR1 and CDR2 (germline): SGHNT, YYREEE (reference sequence). This CDR3 contains 15 residues. The CDR3: CASSLGQGGSYEQYF. The CDR3 DNA is TGTGCCAGCAGCCTGGGACAGGGGGGTTCCTATGAGCAGTACTTC.

Regarding this clonotype: With a much larger clone just one base away, this may be a read error. This chain connects TRBV6-5 to TRBJ1-5; a possible D gene is TRBD1 (5 bases). This CDR3 spans 14 amino acids. Trimming pared 0 bases from V and 7 bases from J, leaving 10 bases between. Germline CDR1 reads MNHEY; CDR2 reads SVGAGI. CDR3 DNA: TGTGCCAGCAGTTACTCCGGTGGGGCCCAGCCCCAGCATTTT. Protein sequence: CASSYSGGAQPQHF.